Detailed here is one T cell receptor beta chain. The data belong to a study of T cell changes during pregnancy in multiple sclerosis. The data were produced by immunoSEQ multiplex PCR, yet TCRdb's version contains in-frame clones alone and is incomplete. Of about 73,000 clones listed, 85% to 95% were seen once; the top ten hold over 2.5%. The ends were cut back, 4 bases at V and 8 bases at J, with 17 bases in the middle. CDR1 SGHRS and CDR2 YFSETQ come from the germline V gene. The CDR3 is 14 residues long. This clonotype originated in a female donor in good health, enrolled as a control in a pregnancy study. Sequences were derived from peripheral blood, sampled in the third trimester of pregnancy. The chain carries TRBV5-1 and TRBJ2-3, with D possibly TRBD2 on 6 matching bases. CDR3 protein: CASSPGTGVGTQYF. The CDR3 nucleotides are TGCGCCAGCAGCCCTGGGACGGGGGTGGGTACGCAGTATTTT.